This T cell receptor (beta chain) is from a study of response to subunit inactivated influenza vaccine. TCRdb itself ran the RT-PCR reads through MiXCR, one entry per CDR3 protein. The sample contains about 500,000 distinct CDR3 sequences, approximately 16% of which appear only once. Findings of the study overall: The authors offered the suggestion that each seasonal influenza vaccination recruits few new T cells.

Comment on this clonotype: The target antigen is unknown.

The CDR3 sequence is 16 residues long. Germline values: CDR1 LNHNV, CDR2 YYDKDF (reference sequence). Trimming pared 0 bases from V and 11 bases from J, leaving 22 bases between. The source of this sequence is a man aged 50-75 years who received an inactivated influenza vaccine. The rearrangement uses TRBV15 and TRBJ1-1, with D perhaps TRBD1 (5 bases). Sequenced material: CD4+ T cells sorted from PBMCs, taken roughly 24 months after vaccination. CDR3 sequence reads: CATSRDTVGGTRRAFF. The CDR3 bases are TGTGCCACCAGCAGAGACACAGTCGGGGGAACCAGAAGGGCTTTCTTT. The variable domain in full, with the rest retrieved from reference TRBV15 and TRBJ1-1, is DAMVIQNPRYQVTQFGKPVTLSCSQTLNHNVMYWYQQKSSQAPKLLFHYYDKDFNNEADTPDNFQSRRPNTSFCFLDIRSPGLGDTAMYLCATSRDTVGGTRRAFFGQGTRLTVV.